A selection of T cell receptor beta chains follows, all from one sample in a study of blood T cell repertoires in COVID-19. Profiling relied on immunoSEQ multiplex PCR, and the TCRdb table lists in-frame clones only, not all of them. The profile shows about 340,000 clones, roughly 90% of them singletons. Sample: peripheral blood. The receptors were gathered from a woman in her 70s with COVID-19, enrolled during active disease. CDR3s include the opening cysteine and the closing phenylalanine or tryptophan. A D gene is named only where the DNA matches it firmly. Clone size is given for some rows only: seen once, a few or many times, or a class if the clone is expanded.

D: TRBD2; size: many; V: TRBV30; J: TRBJ2-1; DNA: TGTGCCTGGAGTGTATCCAGCGGGGGGGACAATGAGCAGTTCTTC; CDR3: CAWSVSSGGDNEQFF
D: .; size: .; V: TRBV14; J: TRBJ1-2; DNA: TGTGCCAGCAGCCAAGGACAGCTTTATGGCTACACCTTC; CDR3: CASSQGQLYGYTF
D: TRBD1; size: .; V: TRBV2; J: TRBJ2-5; DNA: TGTGCCAGCAGTGAAGCTCACAGGGGGAAAGAGACCCAGTACTTC; CDR3: CASSEAHRGKETQYF
D: TRBD1; size: .; V: TRBV7-2; J: TRBJ2-7; DNA: TGTGCCAGCAGCTCTCAGACAGGGGACGAGCAGTACTTC; CDR3: CASSSQTGDEQYF
D: .; size: .; V: TRBV19; J: TRBJ1-2; DNA: TGTGCCAGTAGTGTATCGGACAGAGCTAACTATGGCTACACCTTC; CDR3: CASSVSDRANYGYTF
D: .; size: .; V: TRBV7-8; J: TRBJ2-2; DNA: TGTGCCAGCAGCCTAATCACCGGGGAGCTGTTTTTT; CDR3: CASSLITGELFF
D: .; size: .; V: TRBV5-1; J: TRBJ2-7; DNA: TGCGCCAGCAGCGGGACAATGGAGCAGTACTTC; CDR3: CASSGTMEQYF
D: .; size: .; V: TRBV3-1/TRBV3-2; J: TRBJ1-4; DNA: TGTGCCAGCAGCCGAAGACAGGTTAATGAAAAACTGTTTTTT; CDR3: CASSRRQVNEKLFF
D: TRBD2; size: .; V: TRBV5-6; J: TRBJ2-5; DNA: TGTGCCAGCAGCTCATTGGGAGGGATCGAGGAGACCCAGTACTTC; CDR3: CASSSLGGIEETQYF
D: TRBD2; size: .; V: TRBV3-1/TRBV3-2; J: TRBJ2-1; DNA: TGTGCCAGCACCTTCAGACTAGCGGGGGCCCAAAATGAGCAGTTCTTC; CDR3: CASTFRLAGAQNEQFF
D: .; size: .; V: TRBV9; J: TRBJ2-3; DNA: TGTGCCAGCAGCGTAGTTGGGGGCTCCACAGATACGCAGTATTTT; CDR3: CASSVVGGSTDTQYF
D: TRBD2; size: .; V: TRBV4-2; J: TRBJ2-2; DNA: TGTGCCAGCAGCCAAGGCGTCGCTAGCGGGGCCCGGGAGCTGTTTTTT; CDR3: CASSQGVASGARELFF
D: TRBD1; size: .; V: TRBV2; J: TRBJ2-5; DNA: TGTGCCAGCAGCCGACAGGGGCAAGAGACCCAGTACTTC; CDR3: CASSRQGQETQYF
D: .; size: .; V: TRBV7-2; J: TRBJ2-2; DNA: TGTGCCAGCAGCCCTCAGGTTGTCAACACCGGGGAGCTGTTTTTT; CDR3: CASSPQVVNTGELFF
D: .; size: .; V: TRBV5-4; J: TRBJ2-3; DNA: TGTGCCAGCAGCCCTAACAGGGAGTATACGCAGTATTTT; CDR3: CASSPNREYTQYF
D: TRBD2; size: .; V: TRBV19; J: TRBJ2-3; DNA: TGTGCCAGTAGTCCCCGACTAGCGGGAGCCCATACGCAGTATTTT; CDR3: CASSPRLAGAHTQYF
D: .; size: .; V: TRBV3-1/TRBV3-2; J: TRBJ1-2; DNA: TGTGCCAGCAGCCAAGGGACAGCCCCTAACTATGGCTACACCTTC; CDR3: CASSQGTAPNYGYTF
D: .; size: .; V: TRBV5-4; J: TRBJ2-1; DNA: TGTGCCAGCAGCTTGGGACAGAACCTCCTCAATGAGCAGTTCTTC; CDR3: CASSLGQNLLNEQFF
D: TRBD2; size: few; V: TRBV24-1; J: TRBJ2-3; DNA: TGTGCCACCAGTGATACTCTAAAGCTAGCGGGGGGAACAGATACGCAGTATTTT; CDR3: CATSDTLKLAGGTDTQYF
D: TRBD1; size: .; V: TRBV13; J: TRBJ1-2; DNA: TGTGCCAGCAGCCTTCCCCCCGGGACAGGCTATGGCTACACCTTC; CDR3: CASSLPPGTGYGYTF
D: TRBD1; size: .; V: TRBV6-5; J: TRBJ1-2; DNA: TGTGCCAGCTCTTCTTCCGGGACAGCTAACTATGGCTACACCTTC; CDR3: CASSSSGTANYGYTF